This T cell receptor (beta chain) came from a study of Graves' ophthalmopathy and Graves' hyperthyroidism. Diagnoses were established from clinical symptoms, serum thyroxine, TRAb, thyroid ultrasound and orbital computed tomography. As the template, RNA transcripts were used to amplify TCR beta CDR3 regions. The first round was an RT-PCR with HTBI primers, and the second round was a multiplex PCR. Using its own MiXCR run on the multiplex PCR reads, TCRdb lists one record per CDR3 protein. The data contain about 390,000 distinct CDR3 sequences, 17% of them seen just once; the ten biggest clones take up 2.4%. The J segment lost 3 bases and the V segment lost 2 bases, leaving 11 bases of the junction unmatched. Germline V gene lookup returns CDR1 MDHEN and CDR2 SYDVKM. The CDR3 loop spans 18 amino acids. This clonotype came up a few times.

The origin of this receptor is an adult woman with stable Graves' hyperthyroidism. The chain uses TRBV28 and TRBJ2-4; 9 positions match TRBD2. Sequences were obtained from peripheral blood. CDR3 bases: TGTGCCAGCAGTTTAGCGCGGGGGGGGCGCCAGGGCAAAAACATTCAGTACTTC. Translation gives CASSLARGGRQGKNIQYF. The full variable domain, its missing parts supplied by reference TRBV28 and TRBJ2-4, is DVKVTQSSRYLVKRTGEKVFLECVQDMDHENMFWYRQDPGLGLRLIYFSYDVKMKEKGDIPEGYSVSREKKERFSLILESASTNQTSMYLCASSLARGGRQGKNIQYFGAGTRLSVL.